This TCR beta chain derives from a study of T cells expressing NK-cell markers. Study-level results: For about six donors, the dominant NKG2C+ clonotypes made up roughly 1.0-7.5% of their CD8+ T cells.

Germline V gene data show CDR1 as SGHNT and CDR2 as YENEEA. The CDR3 extends over 17 amino acids. Notes on this clonotype: No antigen is known for it.

TCRdb re-called the 5' RACE reads and gives one entry per CDR3 protein, without DNA. This sample's table has around 380,000 distinct CDR3 sequences. The sample taken for sequencing was blood T cells: a sorted CD56 or NKG2C T cell subset, CD4+ or CD8+ T cells, or bulk PBMC T cells (not recorded which). The chain has TRBV11-3 and TRBJ2-3; the TRBD1 assignment by TCRdb is unverifiable without DNA. This receptor was obtained from a woman between 45 and 60 years old in good health. CDR3 protein: CASSFYTDSLSTDTQYF.